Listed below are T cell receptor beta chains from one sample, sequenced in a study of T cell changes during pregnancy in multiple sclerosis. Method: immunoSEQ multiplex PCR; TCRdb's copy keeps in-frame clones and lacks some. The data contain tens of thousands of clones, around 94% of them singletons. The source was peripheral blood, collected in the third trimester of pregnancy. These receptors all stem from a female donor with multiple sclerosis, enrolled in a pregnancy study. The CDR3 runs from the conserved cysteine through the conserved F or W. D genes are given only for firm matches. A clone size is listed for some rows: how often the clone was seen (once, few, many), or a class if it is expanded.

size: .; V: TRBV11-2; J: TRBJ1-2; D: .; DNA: TGTGCCAGCAGCTCTGCGGGGGATACTGGCTACACCTTC; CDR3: CASSSAGDTGYTF
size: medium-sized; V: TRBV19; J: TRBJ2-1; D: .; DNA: TGTGCCAGTAGTATAGGCTGGGAGGAGCAGTTCTTC; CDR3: CASSIGWEEQFF
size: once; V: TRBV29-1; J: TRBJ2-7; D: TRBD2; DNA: TGCAGCCCTCCGGCTAGCGGCCCCTACGAGCAGTACTTC; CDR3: CSPPASGPYEQYF
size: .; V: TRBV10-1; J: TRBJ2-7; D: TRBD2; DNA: TGCGCCAGCACTACGACTAGCGGCCCGTTATGCTACGAGCAGTACTTC; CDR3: CASTTTSGPLCYEQYF
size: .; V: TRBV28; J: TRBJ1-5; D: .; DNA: TGTGCCAGCAGTTTACTCTTCCGGGAGGAGGATAGCAATCAGCCCCAGCATTTT; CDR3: CASSLLFREEDSNQPQHF
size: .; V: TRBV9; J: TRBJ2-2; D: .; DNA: TGTGCCAGCAGCGCCGGGGTCTGGGACACCGGGGAGCTGTTTTTT; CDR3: CASSAGVWDTGELFF
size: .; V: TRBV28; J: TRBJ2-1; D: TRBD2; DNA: TGTGCCAGCAGTTTTCGTTCGGCGGGAGGGCCGGCGAATGAGCAGTTCTTC; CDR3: CASSFRSAGGPANEQFF
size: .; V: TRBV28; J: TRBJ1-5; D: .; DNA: TGTGCCAGCAGCCTCCCCCTTTATAGCAATCAGCCCCAGCATTTT; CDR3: CASSLPLYSNQPQHF
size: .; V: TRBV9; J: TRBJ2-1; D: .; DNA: TGTGCCAGCAGCGTAGAGGGGAATGAGCAGTTCTTC; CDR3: CASSVEGNEQFF
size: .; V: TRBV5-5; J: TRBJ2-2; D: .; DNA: TGTGCCAGCAGCTTCCCGGGGAACACCGGGGAGCTGTTTTTT; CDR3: CASSFPGNTGELFF
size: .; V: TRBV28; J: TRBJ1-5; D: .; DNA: TGTGCCAGCATGGGGGACTTGGCCAATCAGCCCCAGCATTTT; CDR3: CASMGDLANQPQHF
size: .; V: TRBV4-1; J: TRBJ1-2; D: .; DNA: TGCGCCAGCAGCCAAGATAGGGGGAGCCGAACGCCGTTTTATGGCTACACCTTC; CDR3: CASSQDRGSRTPFYGYTF
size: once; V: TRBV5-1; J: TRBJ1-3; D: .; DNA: TGCGCCAGCAGCCCCGCGGGTGGGGAAAACACCATATATTTT; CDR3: CASSPAGGENTIYF
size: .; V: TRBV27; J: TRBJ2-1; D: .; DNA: TGTGCCAGCAGTTTATATCTCGCGGGCAGAAGTCGCGAGCAGTTCTTC; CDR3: CASSLYLAGRSREQFF
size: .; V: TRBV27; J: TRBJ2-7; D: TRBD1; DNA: TGTGCCAGCAGCCCGAGACAGGGATCTTCCCGAGGCGAGCAGTACTTC; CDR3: CASSPRQGSSRGEQYF
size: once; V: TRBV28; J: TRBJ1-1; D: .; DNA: TGTGCCATCTTGTCTCCGAGAGGTGTAGACACTGAAGCTTTCTTT; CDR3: CAILSPRGVDTEAFF
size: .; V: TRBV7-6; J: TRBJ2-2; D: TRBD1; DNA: TGTGCCAGCAGCTTAGTAGGGACAGGGCCTAAGATCGGGGAGCTGTTTTTT; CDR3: CASSLVGTGPKIGELFF
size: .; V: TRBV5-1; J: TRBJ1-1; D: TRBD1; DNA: TGCGCCAGCAGCACAGGGGAAACTGAAGCTTTCTTT; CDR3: CASSTGETEAFF
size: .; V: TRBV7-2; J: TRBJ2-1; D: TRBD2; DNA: TGTGCCAGCAGCTTCTACGGCGGGAGGGACTATGAGCAGTTCTTC; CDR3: CASSFYGGRDYEQFF
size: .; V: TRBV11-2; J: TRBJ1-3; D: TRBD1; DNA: TGTGCCAGCAGCCCCGGACAGGGGATATCCTCTGGAAACACCATATATTTT; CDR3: CASSPGQGISSGNTIYF
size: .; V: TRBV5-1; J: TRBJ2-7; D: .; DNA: TGCGCCAGCAGCCCCGGCCAGGCGCGTTCCTACGAGCAGTACTTC; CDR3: CASSPGQARSYEQYF
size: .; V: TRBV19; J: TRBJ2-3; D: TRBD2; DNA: TGTGCCAGTAGGAGCGGGAGTGACGATACGCAGTATTTT; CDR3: CASRSGSDDTQYF
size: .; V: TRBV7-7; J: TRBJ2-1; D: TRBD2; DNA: TGTGCCAGCAGCCACGGACTAGCGGGAGGGCCGAATGAGCAGTTCTTC; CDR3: CASSHGLAGGPNEQFF
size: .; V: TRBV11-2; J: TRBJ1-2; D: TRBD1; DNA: TGTGCCAGCAGCCGAGAGACAGGGTCCGCGAGCTATGGCTACACCTTC; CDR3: CASSRETGSASYGYTF
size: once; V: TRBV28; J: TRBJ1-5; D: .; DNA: TGTGCCAGCTCTTCAGGGTATAGCAATCAGCCCCAGCATTTT; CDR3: CASSSGYSNQPQHF
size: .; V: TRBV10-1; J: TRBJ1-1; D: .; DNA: TGCGCCAGCAGTGAGTCGAATGTCGGGGGGAACACTGAAGCTTTCTTT; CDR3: CASSESNVGGNTEAFF
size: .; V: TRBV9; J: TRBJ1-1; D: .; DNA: TGTGCCAGCAGCGTAGGTGAGGGCCTCGGAACTTTCTTT; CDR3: CASSVGEGLGTFF
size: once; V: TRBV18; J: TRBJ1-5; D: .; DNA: TGTGCCAGCTCACCACTGGGGCAGGAAAATCAGCCCCAGCATTTT; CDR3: CASSPLGQENQPQHF
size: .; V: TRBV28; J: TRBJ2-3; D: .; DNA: TGTGCCAGCACCCCCGCGGCTAGCGGCACAGATACGCAGTATTTT; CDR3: CASTPAASGTDTQYF
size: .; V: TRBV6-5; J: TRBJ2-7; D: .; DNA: TGTGCCAGCAGTTACAGGGATCGGGGTTCCGACGAGCAGTACTTC; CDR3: CASSYRDRGSDEQYF